The rows below give T cell receptor beta chains drawn from one sample of a study of cytomegalovirus exposure and HLA in healthy donors. Assay used: immunoSEQ multiplex PCR; TCRdb lists only in-frame clones, some missing. The table includes under 200,000 clones, roughly four fifths detected once. The sample comprised PBMCs. These receptor sequences come from a woman in her late teens or twenties in good health and CMV-seronegative. Each CDR3 is given with its conserved first and last residue. Fields, in order: clone size, J gene, CDR3 length, V gene, D gene, CDR3 DNA, CDR3 protein. A D gene is named only where the DNA matches it firmly. A row's size may be missing; if present it is once, few, many or a size class.

clone size: .
J gene: TRBJ2-2
CDR3 length: 16
V gene: TRBV9
D gene: TRBD1
CDR3 DNA: TGTGCCAGCAGCGTAAGGGCCCAGGGGGCGACCGGGGAGCTGTTTTTT
CDR3 protein: CASSVRAQGATGELFF

clone size: few
J gene: TRBJ2-2
CDR3 length: 16
V gene: TRBV5-1
D gene: .
CDR3 DNA: TGCGCCAGCAGCCGTCGCTTGGAGGTTAACACCGGGGAGCTGTTTTTT
CDR3 protein: CASSRRLEVNTGELFF

clone size: .
J gene: TRBJ2-1
CDR3 length: 17
V gene: TRBV11-2
D gene: .
CDR3 DNA: TGTGCCAGCAGCTCCAACCGGGTGGGGGAGGCTTACAATGAGCAGTTCTTC
CDR3 protein: CASSSNRVGEAYNEQFF

clone size: .
J gene: TRBJ1-1
CDR3 length: 15
V gene: TRBV6-5
D gene: .
CDR3 DNA: TGTGCCAGCAGACCAGCTTCGACAGGGAACACTGAAGCTTTCTTT
CDR3 protein: CASRPASTGNTEAFF

clone size: .
J gene: TRBJ2-5
CDR3 length: 19
V gene: TRBV28
D gene: TRBD2
CDR3 DNA: TGTGCCAGCAGTTCCCTGGTCCTAGCGGGAGGGCCACAGCAAGAGACCCAGTACTTC
CDR3 protein: CASSSLVLAGGPQQETQYF

clone size: few
J gene: TRBJ2-1
CDR3 length: 14
V gene: TRBV6-1
D gene: .
CDR3 DNA: TGTGCCAGCAGATCCTCCGGAGGGCTCAATGAGCAGTTCTTC
CDR3 protein: CASRSSGGLNEQFF

clone size: medium-sized
J gene: TRBJ1-1
CDR3 length: 13
V gene: TRBV2
D gene: .
CDR3 DNA: TGTGCCAGCAGTGTAAACAGGGCCACTGAAGCTTTCTTT
CDR3 protein: CASSVNRATEAFF

clone size: .
J gene: TRBJ1-1
CDR3 length: 15
V gene: TRBV11-2
D gene: TRBD1
CDR3 DNA: TGTGCCAGCAGCCTTCCCCCGGGACAGGGGTTTGAAGCTTTCTTT
CDR3 protein: CASSLPPGQGFEAFF

clone size: .
J gene: TRBJ2-7
CDR3 length: 14
V gene: TRBV4-1
D gene: .
CDR3 DNA: TGCGCCAGCAGCCAAAACTCGCAGGTCCACGAGCAGTACTTC
CDR3 protein: CASSQNSQVHEQYF

clone size: .
J gene: TRBJ2-1
CDR3 length: 15
V gene: TRBV4-2
D gene: .
CDR3 DNA: TGTGCCAGCAGCCAAGTCTCGGGAGTGGGCAATGAGCAGTTCTTC
CDR3 protein: CASSQVSGVGNEQFF

clone size: once
J gene: TRBJ2-7
CDR3 length: 17
V gene: TRBV4-2
D gene: TRBD2
CDR3 DNA: TGTGCCAGCAGCCAGATCGCCGGGACTAGCGGATCCTACGAGCAGTACTTC
CDR3 protein: CASSQIAGTSGSYEQYF

clone size: .
J gene: TRBJ2-1
CDR3 length: 14
V gene: TRBV7-8
D gene: TRBD2
CDR3 DNA: TGTGCCAGCAGCTGGGACTACACCTACAATGAGCAGTTCTTC
CDR3 protein: CASSWDYTYNEQFF